This T cell receptor beta chain comes out of a study of blood T cell repertoires in COVID-19. The wider study: Acute-phase and convalescent COVID-19 samples originated in the United States, Italy and Spain. Nucleic acid was either cDNA or gDNA, and it came from T cells, B-cell-depleted T cells, or PBMCs.

The assay was immunoSEQ multiplex PCR, and TCRdb's table has in-frame clones only and misses some. Among fewer than 100,000 clones listed, 84% were seen once. Trimming stripped 5 bases from V and 1 base from J, with 9 bases between. The CDR3 sequence is 15 residues long. CDR1 is SGHTA, CDR2 FQGNSA, per germline. The specimen sequenced was peripheral blood. This chain joins TRBV7-2 and TRBJ2-6, with D perhaps matching TRBD1 (6 bases). The receptor was derived from a woman between 50 and 59 years old with acute or convalescent COVID-19. CDR3 sequence reads: CASSPRGSGANVLTF. DNA for the CDR3: TGTGCCAGCAGCCCCAGGGGTTCTGGGGCCAACGTCCTGACTTTC.